Below, 25 T cell receptor beta chains from the same sample are listed, as sequenced in a study of T-cell memory formation after mild COVID-19. TCRdb used MiXCR to reprocess the 5' RACE reads, holding one entry per CDR3 protein. The sample shows just under 350,000 distinct CDR3 sequences, 10% to 15% of them seen only once. Material for sequencing was PBMCs or a T cell subset sorted from them (not recorded which). The origin of the receptors is a man aged 18-30 years who had mild COVID-19 (a few samples of this study predate the infection). Cell type and time point are not known.

In its sample, this clonotype was seen many times. The V gene is TRBV5-7, the J gene TRBJ1-5, with D uncertain. TRBV5-7 is an ORF, with its function uncertain. Trimming cost V 6 bases and J 3 bases, with 10 bases left between them. The CDR3 has 13 residues. CDR3 in DNA: TGTGCCAGCAACATCGGGGTCAATCAGCCCCAGCATTTT. Translation: CASNIGVNQPQHF.

This clonotype was observed many times. This rearrangement joins TRBV6-2 or TRBV6-3 to TRBJ2-7; 12 nucleotides agree with TRBD2. The CDR3 has 15 residues. Germline V gives CDR1 MNHEY, CDR2 SVGEGT. J was trimmed by 4 bases and V by 4 bases; bases with no gene match: 5. As DNA, the CDR3 is TGTGCCAGCAGTTCCGGACTAGCGGGGCCTTACGAGCAGTACTTC. The encoded protein is CASSSGLAGPYEQYF.

On this clonotype: Mismatch with germline at one junction end may stem from a read error. The chain links TRBV7-9 to TRBJ2-1, with TRBD2 identical over 9 bases. The germline gives CDR1 SEHNR, CDR2 FQNEAQ (reference sequence). The CDR3 is 14 amino acids. The chain's CDR3 is CASSLAGDGNEQFF. The CDR3 DNA is TGTGCCAGCAGTTTAGCGGGGGATGGGAATGAGCAGTTCTTC.

A few counts support this clonotype. The chain uses TRBV15 and TRBJ1-4, with D unresolved. CDR3 length equals 14 residues. Trimming stripped 1 base from V and 3 bases from J, with 6 bases between. Germline V gene sequence: CDR1 LNHNV, CDR2 YYDKDF (reference sequence). The CDR3 here is CATSRGNSNEKLFF. The CDR3 DNA reads as TGTGCCACCAGCAGAGGGAACTCTAATGAAAAACTGTTTTTT. The full variable domain, completed using reference TRBV15 and TRBJ1-4, is DAMVIQNPRYQVTQFGKPVTLSCSQTLNHNVMYWYQQKSSQAPKLLFHYYDKDFNNEADTPDNFQSRRPNTSFCFLDIRSPGLGDTAMYLCATSRGNSNEKLFFGSGTQLSVL.

This clonotype was observed once. The CDR3 nucleotides read TGTGCCAGCAGCCGGGACAGGGAGGGGAGTCAGCCCCAGCATTTT. It translates to CASSRDREGSQPQHF. The rearrangement uses TRBV7-2 and TRBJ1-5, with 9 bases identical to TRBD1. Losses at the gene ends were 5 bases for V and 6 bases for J; bases not matched to a gene: 8. The germline V gene has CDR1 SGHTA and CDR2 FQGNSA. The CDR3 is made up of 15 amino acids.

The chain employs TRBV16 and TRBJ1-2; unclear D gene. Germline V gene sequence: CDR1 KGHSY, CDR2 FQNENV. The CDR3 contains 13 residues. The germline V and J ends were trimmed by 4 bases and 4 bases, with 10 bases remaining between them. The CDR3 loop is CASSPPDGYGYTF. CDR3 nucleotide sequence: TGTGCCAGCAGCCCCCCGGACGGCTATGGCTACACCTTC.

This chain links TRBV5-1 with TRBJ2-5; 9 bases are a match to TRBD2. Unmatched junction bases numbered 9, after V lost 5 bases and J lost 4 bases. There are 15 residues in the CDR3. Germline loops: CDR1 SGHRS, CDR2 YFSETQ. The chain's CDR3 is CASSSIAGARETQYF. In DNA, the CDR3 is TGCGCCAGCAGTTCAATAGCGGGGGCACGAGAGACCCAGTACTTC.

V is TRBV12-3 or TRBV12-4 and J is TRBJ1-5, with a weak D call TRBD1 (5 bases). V was shortened by 3 bases and J by 8 bases, with 17 bases between the two germline ends. The CDR3 consists of 15 residues. The CDR3 reads CASSLGAGPEKPQHF. DNA of the CDR3: TGTGCCAGCAGTTTGGGAGCAGGGCCGGAAAAGCCCCAGCATTTT.

V and J are TRBV12-5 and TRBJ1-5; no firm D call. Germline-derived CDR1 and CDR2 are LGHNT and FRNRAP. The CDR3 extends over 11 amino acids. The V and J ends lost 6 bases and 7 bases respectively, with 7 bases between them. This CDR3 reads CASGDGQPQHF. CDR3 bases: TGTGCTAGTGGGGATGGGCAGCCCCAGCATTTT.

This clonotype has only a few counts. The genes are TRBV5-5 and TRBJ2-1; D is uncertain. Germline assignment: CDR1 SGHKS and CDR2 YYEKEE (reference sequence). CDR3 length equals 16 residues. V was clipped by 2 bases and J by 4 bases, with 16 bases between them. CDR3 bases: TGTGCCAGCAGCTTCTTGATCCATCGGCCTTACAATGAGCAGTTCTTC. Translation gives CASSFLIHRPYNEQFF.

The rearrangement uses TRBV11-2 and TRBJ1-5, with D possibly being TRBD1 (6 bases). The germline V and J ends were trimmed by 0 bases and 8 bases, with 11 bases remaining between them. The CDR3 runs 14 residues. Germline V gene data show CDR1 as SGHAT and CDR2 as FQNNGV. The CDR3, as DNA: TGTGCCAGCAGCTTAGACAGGGGTCGGGAGCCCCAGCATTTT. Translation gives CASSLDRGREPQHF.

This clonotype was picked up many times. The chain has TRBV4-2 and TRBJ2-2; 8 bases line up with TRBD1. Per the germline V gene, CDR1 is LGHNA and CDR2 is YNFKEQ. The V segment lost 3 bases and the J segment 6 bases; nucleotides outside the gene matches: 6. The CDR3 has 15 amino acids. The CDR3 sequence is CASSQETGEPGELFF. In nucleotides, the CDR3 is TGTGCCAGCAGCCAGGAGACAGGGGAGCCCGGGGAGCTGTTTTTT.

This clonotype was counted a few times. V gene TRBV3-1 combines with J gene TRBJ1-6, with a tentative D call TRBD1 (5 bases). Germline-derived CDR1 and CDR2 are LGHDT and YNNKEL (reference sequence). The length of the CDR3 is 19 residues. With 1 base removed from V and 8 bases from J, the gap between germline ends came to 24 bases. The CDR3 loop is CASSQAPRDVLLPDSPLHF. The CDR3 nucleotides read TGTGCCAGCAGCCAAGCCCCACGGGACGTTCTTCTCCCTGATTCACCCCTCCACTTT.

This chain joins TRBV29-1 and TRBJ2-7; possibly TRBD2 for D (5 bases). V gave up 5 bases and J gave up 1 base, with 9 bases separating them. Germline V lookup: CDR1 SQVTM, CDR2 ANQGSEA. The CDR3 consists of 12 residues. The CDR3 sequence is CSVTGNSYEQYF. The CDR3 nucleotides are TGCAGCGTTACGGGGAATTCCTACGAGCAGTACTTC.

The V gene is TRBV5-1, the J gene TRBJ2-2, with 7 bases that match TRBD1. This CDR3 contains 14 residues. Germline V gene lookup returns CDR1 SGHRS and CDR2 YFSETQ. With V trimmed by 9 bases and J by 1 base, 6 bases remained unmatched. This CDR3 reads CATTGQLNTGELFF. The CDR3 coding sequence is TGCGCCACAACGGGACAGCTGAACACCGGGGAGCTGTTTTTT. Supplemented by reference TRBV5-1 and TRBJ2-2, the full variable domain reads KAGVTQTPRYLIKTRGQQVTLSCSPISGHRSVSWYQQTPGQGLQFLFEYFSETQRNKGNFPGRFSGRQFSNSRSEMNVSTLELGDSALYLCATTGQLNTGELFFGEGSRLTVL.

V usage is TRBV4-1 and J usage is TRBJ2-2, with TRBD1 as a possible D gene (5 bases). The CDR3 has 16 residues. The germline V gene has CDR1 MGHRA and CDR2 YSYEKL. Trimming shortened V by 0 bases and J by 6 bases, and 14 bases separated the two germline ends. In DNA, the CDR3 is TGCGCCAGCAGCCAAGATAGGGGTCCAACCGCCGGGGAGCTGTTTTTT. This sequence encodes CASSQDRGPTAGELFF.

This chain links TRBV5-6 with TRBJ2-3; D is unresolved. Trimming cost V 4 bases and J 2 bases, with 11 bases left between them. Germline V gene lookup returns CDR1 SGHDT and CDR2 YYEEEE. The CDR3 is made up of 14 amino acids. CDR3 region: CASSPGPVTDTQYF. CDR3 DNA sequence: TGTGCCAGCAGCCCTGGTCCCGTCACAGATACGCAGTATTTT. Together with reference TRBV5-6 and TRBJ2-3, the CDR3 gives the full variable domain: DAGVTQSPTHLIKTRGQQVTLRCSPKSGHDTVSWYQQALGQGPQFIFQYYEEEERQRGNFPDRFSGHQFPNYSSELNVNALLLGDSALYLCASSPGPVTDTQYFGPGTRLTVL.

This clonotype was observed a few times. The genes are TRBV6-1 and TRBJ1-2, with D uncertain. The CDR3 is 14 residues long. CDR1 and CDR2 from the germline V gene are MNHNS and SASEGT. The V gene lost 6 bases and the J gene lost 4 bases, with 15 bases spanning the gap. The CDR3 DNA is TGTGCCAGCAGCGAACTCAGGCAGACCTATGGCTACACCTTC. Its translation is CASSELRQTYGYTF.

This clonotype was observed a few times. This chain joins TRBV29-1 and TRBJ2-5, with a possible D match to TRBD1 (6 bases). The germline CDR1 and CDR2 sequences are SQVTM and ANQGSEA. The length of the CDR3 is 12 residues. V was trimmed by 3 bases and J by 4 bases, leaving 9 bases between them. CDR3 residues: CSVDRGGETQYF. The CDR3 region has the DNA TGCAGCGTTGATCGAGGGGGAGAGACCCAGTACTTC.

In its sample, this clonotype was seen a few times. The chain joins TRBV12-5 to TRBJ2-1; a weak D match, TRBD2 (5 bases). Trimming shortened V by 7 bases and J by 1 base, and 8 bases separated the two germline ends. Germline V gene data show CDR1 as LGHNT and CDR2 as FRNRAP. This CDR3 contains 13 residues. The CDR3 coding sequence is TGTGCTAGTGCGCCGGGGTCCTACAATGAGCAGTTCTTC. Encoded protein: CASAPGSYNEQFF.

This clonotype was picked up a small number of times. The CDR3 is CASSVVSRVTDTQYF. The DNA of the CDR3 is TGTGCCAGCAGCGTAGTATCTAGGGTCACAGATACGCAGTATTTT. This chain joins TRBV9 and TRBJ2-3; unclear D gene. Trimming removed 0 bases at V and 2 bases at J, with 10 bases between. The CDR3 is made up of 15 amino acids. Germline loops: CDR1 SGDLS, CDR2 YYNGEE.

The chain joins TRBV6-6 to TRBJ2-3, with D perhaps TRBD2 (6 bases). The CDR3 totals 15 residues. With 6 bases removed from V and 3 bases from J, the gap between germline ends came to 16 bases. CDR1 is MNHNY and CDR2 is SVGAGI in the germline V gene (reference sequence). CDR3 bases: TGTGCCAGCAGACCCCGGGACTCGGAAACAGATACGCAGTATTTT. This codes for CASRPRDSETDTQYF.

At least ten counts were recorded for this clonotype. The chain links TRBV6-4 to TRBJ2-3; TRBD2 aligns across 9 bases. V gave up 3 bases and J gave up 2 bases; unmatched junction bases: 6. The CDR3 spans 16 residues. From germline, CDR1 is MRHNA and CDR2 SNTAGT. CDR3 loop: CASSERAGGPTDTQYF. In nucleotides, the CDR3 is TGTGCCAGCAGTGAAAGAGCGGGGGGCCCCACAGATACGCAGTATTTT.

This clonotype was found many times. The chain carries TRBV24-1 and TRBJ2-1, with TRBD1 matching over 10 bases. This CDR3 has 16 amino acids. Germline V gene lookup returns CDR1 KGHDR and CDR2 SFDVKD. The V segment lost 3 bases and the J segment 9 bases; nucleotides outside the gene matches: 10. The CDR3 spells CATSDPGTGVEGEQFF. The CDR3 coding sequence is TGTGCCACCAGTGATCCCGGGACAGGGGTGGAGGGTGAGCAGTTCTTC.

J is TRBJ2-1 and V is TRBV5-1; TRBD2 is a possible D gene (5 bases). The V end lost 4 bases, the J end lost 4 bases, and 15 bases lay between the germline ends. CDR1 is SGHRS, CDR2 YFSETQ, per germline. The CDR3 runs 15 residues. In DNA, the CDR3 is TGCGCCAGCAGCCTGAGCGGAGCTGGTTACAATGAGCAGTTCTTC. This translates into CASSLSGAGYNEQFF.